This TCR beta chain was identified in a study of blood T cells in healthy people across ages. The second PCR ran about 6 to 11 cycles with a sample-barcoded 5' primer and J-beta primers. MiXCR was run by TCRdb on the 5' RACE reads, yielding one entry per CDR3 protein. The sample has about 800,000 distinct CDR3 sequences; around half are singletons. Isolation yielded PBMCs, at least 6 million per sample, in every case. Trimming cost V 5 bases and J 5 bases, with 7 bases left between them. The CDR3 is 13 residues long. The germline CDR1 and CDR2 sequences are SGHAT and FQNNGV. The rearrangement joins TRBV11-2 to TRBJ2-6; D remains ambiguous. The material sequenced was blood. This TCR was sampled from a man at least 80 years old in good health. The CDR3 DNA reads TGTGCCAGCAGCCCCGGGTGGGCCAACGTCCTGACTTTC. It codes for CASSPGWANVLTF.